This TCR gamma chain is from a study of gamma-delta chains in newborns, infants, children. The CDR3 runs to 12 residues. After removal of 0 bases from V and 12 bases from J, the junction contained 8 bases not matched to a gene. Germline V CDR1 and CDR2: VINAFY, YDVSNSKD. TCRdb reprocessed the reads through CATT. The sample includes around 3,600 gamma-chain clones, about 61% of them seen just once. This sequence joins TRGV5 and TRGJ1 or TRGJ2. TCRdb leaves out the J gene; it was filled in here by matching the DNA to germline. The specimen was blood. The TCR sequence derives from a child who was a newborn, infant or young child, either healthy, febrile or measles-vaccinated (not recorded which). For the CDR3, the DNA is TGTGCCACCTGGGACAGGCCTCTTACGAAACTCTTT. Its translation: CATWDRPLTKLF.